This T cell receptor beta chain was documented in a study of cytomegalovirus exposure and HLA in healthy donors. Study findings and constraints: Further analysis was carried out later, and it showed several of the most significant clusters appearing linked to common viral pathogens. When a later analysis compared HLA-associated TCR beta chains with equally common others, the HLA-associated chains turned out to be more clonally expanded and to have lower generation probabilities.

Germline V gene sequence: CDR1 SGHRS, CDR2 YFSETQ. CDR3 length: 16 residues. V lost 1 base and J lost 0, with 11 bases in between. The study ran its PCR with 60 Vbeta and 13 Jbeta primers. The repertoire was sequenced with immunoSEQ multiplex PCR; TCRdb's copy has only in-frame clones and lacks some. The sample records over 150,000 clones, around four fifths being singletons. On this clone: Its cognate antigen is unknown.

Regarding donors, all were healthy bone marrow donors. The sequenced sample consisted of PBMCs. The chain has TRBV5-1 and TRBJ1-3; weak D call: TRBD1 (5 bases). The clonotype comes from a woman between 18 and 29 years old in good health and CMV-seronegative. CDR3 in DNA: TGCGCCAGCAGCTTGTATATAGGGGACTCTGGAAACACCATATATTTT. Its translation is CASSLYIGDSGNTIYF.